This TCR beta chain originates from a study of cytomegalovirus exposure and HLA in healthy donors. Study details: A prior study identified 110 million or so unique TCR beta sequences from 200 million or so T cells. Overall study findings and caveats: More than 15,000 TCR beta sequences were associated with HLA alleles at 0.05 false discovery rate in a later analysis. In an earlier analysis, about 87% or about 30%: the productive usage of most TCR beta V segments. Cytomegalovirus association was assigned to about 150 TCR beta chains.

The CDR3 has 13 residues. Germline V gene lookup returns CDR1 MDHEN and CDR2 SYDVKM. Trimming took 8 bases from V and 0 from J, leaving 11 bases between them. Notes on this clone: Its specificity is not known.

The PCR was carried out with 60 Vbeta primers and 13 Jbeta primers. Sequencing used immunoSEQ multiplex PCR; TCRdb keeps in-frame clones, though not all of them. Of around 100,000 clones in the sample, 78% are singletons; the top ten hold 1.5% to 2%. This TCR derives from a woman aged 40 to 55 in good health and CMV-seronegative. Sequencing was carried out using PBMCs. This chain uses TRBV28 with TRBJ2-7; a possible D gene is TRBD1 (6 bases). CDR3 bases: TGTGCCAGCTCCTGGACAGCCTCCTACGAGCAGTACTTC. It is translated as CASSWTASYEQYF.